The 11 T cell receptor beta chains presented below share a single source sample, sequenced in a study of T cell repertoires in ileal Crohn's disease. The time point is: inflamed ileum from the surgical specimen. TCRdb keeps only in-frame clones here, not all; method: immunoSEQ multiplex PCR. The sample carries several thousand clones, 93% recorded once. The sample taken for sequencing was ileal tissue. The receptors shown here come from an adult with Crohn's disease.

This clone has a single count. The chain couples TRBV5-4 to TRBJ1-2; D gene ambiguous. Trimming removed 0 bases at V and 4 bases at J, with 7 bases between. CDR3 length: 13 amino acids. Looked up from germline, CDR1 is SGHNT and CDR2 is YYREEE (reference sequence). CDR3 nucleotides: TGTGCCAGCAGCTTGGTGGGTACCTATGGCTACACCTTC. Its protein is CASSLVGTYGYTF.

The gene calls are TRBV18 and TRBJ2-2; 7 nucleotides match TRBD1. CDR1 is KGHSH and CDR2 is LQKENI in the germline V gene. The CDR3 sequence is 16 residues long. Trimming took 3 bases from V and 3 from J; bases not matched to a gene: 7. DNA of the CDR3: TGTGCCAGCTCACCCTTGCTCGGGACAGACACCGGGGAGCTGTTTTTT. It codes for CASSPLLGTDTGELFF.

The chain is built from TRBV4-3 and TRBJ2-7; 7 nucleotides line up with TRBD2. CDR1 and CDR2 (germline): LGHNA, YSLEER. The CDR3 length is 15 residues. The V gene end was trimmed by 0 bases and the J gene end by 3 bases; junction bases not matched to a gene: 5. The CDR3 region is CASSQEGQRGYEQYF. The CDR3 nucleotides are TGCGCCAGCAGCCAAGAGGGCCAGCGGGGCTACGAGCAGTACTTC.

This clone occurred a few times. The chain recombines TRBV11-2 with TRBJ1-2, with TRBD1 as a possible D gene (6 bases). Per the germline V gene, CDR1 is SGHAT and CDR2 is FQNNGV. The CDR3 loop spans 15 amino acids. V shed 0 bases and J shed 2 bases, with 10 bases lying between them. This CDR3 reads CASSLDGQGNYGYTF. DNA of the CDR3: TGTGCCAGCAGCTTAGATGGTCAGGGGAACTATGGCTACACCTTC.

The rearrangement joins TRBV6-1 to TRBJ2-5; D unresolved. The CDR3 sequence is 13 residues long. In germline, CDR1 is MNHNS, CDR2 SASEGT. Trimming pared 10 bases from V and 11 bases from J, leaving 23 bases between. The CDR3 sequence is CATSGGYRLRQYF. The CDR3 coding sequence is TGTGCCACCTCAGGTGGCTACCGCCTAAGGCAGTACTTC.

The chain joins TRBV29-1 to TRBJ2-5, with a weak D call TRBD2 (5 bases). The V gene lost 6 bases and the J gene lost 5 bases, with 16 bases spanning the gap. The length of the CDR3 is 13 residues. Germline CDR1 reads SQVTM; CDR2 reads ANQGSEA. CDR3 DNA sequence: TGCAGCGTGGGGAACGGAGGCCCGGAGACCCAGTACTTC. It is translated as CSVGNGGPETQYF.

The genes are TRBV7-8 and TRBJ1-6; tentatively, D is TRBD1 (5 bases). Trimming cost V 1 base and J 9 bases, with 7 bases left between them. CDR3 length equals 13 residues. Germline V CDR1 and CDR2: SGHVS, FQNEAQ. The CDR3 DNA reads TGTGCCAGCAGCTTAGGGGGGGGTTCACCCCTCCACTTT. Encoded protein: CASSLGGGSPLHF.

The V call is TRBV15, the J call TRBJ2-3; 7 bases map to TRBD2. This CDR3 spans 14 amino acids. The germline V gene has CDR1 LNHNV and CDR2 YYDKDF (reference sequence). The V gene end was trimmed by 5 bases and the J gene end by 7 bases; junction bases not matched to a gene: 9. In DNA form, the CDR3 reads TGTGCCACCAGCCTCGGGGGGACGGCCCATACGCAGTATTTT. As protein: CATSLGGTAHTQYF.

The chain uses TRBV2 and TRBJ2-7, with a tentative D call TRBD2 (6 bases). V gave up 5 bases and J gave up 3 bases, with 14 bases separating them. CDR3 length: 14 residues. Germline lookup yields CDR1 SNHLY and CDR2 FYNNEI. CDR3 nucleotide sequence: TGTGCCAGCAGTCCCGCCGGGACTTTCTACGAGCAGTACTTC. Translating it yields CASSPAGTFYEQYF.

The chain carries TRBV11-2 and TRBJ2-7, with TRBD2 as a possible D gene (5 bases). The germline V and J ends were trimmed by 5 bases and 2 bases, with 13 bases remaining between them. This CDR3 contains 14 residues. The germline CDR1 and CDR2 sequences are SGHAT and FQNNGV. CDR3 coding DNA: TGTGCCAGCAGCCCTCACAAGGGAGCCTACGAGCAGTACTTC. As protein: CASSPHKGAYEQYF.

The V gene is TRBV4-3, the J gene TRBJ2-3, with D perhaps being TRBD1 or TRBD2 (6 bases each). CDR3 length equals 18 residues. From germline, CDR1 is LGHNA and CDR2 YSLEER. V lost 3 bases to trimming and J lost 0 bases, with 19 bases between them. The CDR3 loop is CASSQDGNGGHSTDTQYF. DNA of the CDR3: TGCGCCAGCAGCCAGGATGGAAACGGGGGCCATAGCACAGATACGCAGTATTTT.